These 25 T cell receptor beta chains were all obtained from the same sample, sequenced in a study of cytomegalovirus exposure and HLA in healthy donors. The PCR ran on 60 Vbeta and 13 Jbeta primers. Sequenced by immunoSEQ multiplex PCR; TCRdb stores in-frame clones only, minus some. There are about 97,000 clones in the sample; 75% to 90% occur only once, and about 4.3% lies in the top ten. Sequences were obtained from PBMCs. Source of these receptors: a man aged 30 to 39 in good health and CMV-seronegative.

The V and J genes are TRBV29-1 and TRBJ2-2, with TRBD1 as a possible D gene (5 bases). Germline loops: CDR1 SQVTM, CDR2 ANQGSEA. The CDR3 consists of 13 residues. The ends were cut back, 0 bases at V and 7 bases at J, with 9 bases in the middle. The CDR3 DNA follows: TGCAGCGTTGAAGATGGGGCACACGGGGAGCTGTTTTTT. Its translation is CSVEDGAHGELFF.

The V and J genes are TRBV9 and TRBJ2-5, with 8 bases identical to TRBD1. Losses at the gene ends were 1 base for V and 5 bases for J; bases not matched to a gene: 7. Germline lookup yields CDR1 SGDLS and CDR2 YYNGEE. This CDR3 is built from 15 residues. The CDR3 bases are TGTGCCAGCAGCGTACTCCAGGGGGCACAGGAGACCCAGTACTTC. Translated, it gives CASSVLQGAQETQYF.

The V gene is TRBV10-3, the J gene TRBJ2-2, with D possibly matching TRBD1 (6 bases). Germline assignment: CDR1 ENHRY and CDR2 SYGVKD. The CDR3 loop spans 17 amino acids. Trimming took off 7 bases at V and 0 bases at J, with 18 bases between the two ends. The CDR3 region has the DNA TGTGCCATCATGGGGGCCAGGGGACCCTCGAACACCGGGGAGCTGTTTTTT. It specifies CAIMGARGPSNTGELFF.

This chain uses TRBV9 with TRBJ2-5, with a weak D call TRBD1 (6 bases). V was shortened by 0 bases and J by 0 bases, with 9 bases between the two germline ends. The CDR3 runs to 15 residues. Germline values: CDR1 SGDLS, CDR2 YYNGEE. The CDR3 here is CASSVAGTHQETQYF. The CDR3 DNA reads TGTGCCAGCAGCGTAGCTGGGACACACCAAGAGACCCAGTACTTC.

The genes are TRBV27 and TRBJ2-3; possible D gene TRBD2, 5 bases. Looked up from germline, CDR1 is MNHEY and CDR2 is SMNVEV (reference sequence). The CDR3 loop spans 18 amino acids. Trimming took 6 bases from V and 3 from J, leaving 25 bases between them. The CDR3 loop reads CASSPRPIGLTKTDTQYF. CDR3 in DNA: TGTGCCAGCAGCCCCCGCCCCATTGGACTTACCAAAACAGATACGCAGTATTTT.

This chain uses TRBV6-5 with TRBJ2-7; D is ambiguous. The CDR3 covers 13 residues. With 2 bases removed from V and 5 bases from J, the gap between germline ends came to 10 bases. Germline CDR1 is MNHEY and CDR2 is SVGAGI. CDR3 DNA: TGTGCCAGCAGTTACCCGGAGTCCGACGAGCAGTACTTC. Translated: CASSYPESDEQYF.

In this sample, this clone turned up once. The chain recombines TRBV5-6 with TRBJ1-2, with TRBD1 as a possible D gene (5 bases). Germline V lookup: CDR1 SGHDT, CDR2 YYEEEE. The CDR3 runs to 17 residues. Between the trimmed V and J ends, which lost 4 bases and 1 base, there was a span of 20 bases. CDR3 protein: CASSQLYNARDNYGYTF. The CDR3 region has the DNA TGTGCCAGCAGCCAATTATACAACGCCAGGGATAACTATGGCTACACCTTC.

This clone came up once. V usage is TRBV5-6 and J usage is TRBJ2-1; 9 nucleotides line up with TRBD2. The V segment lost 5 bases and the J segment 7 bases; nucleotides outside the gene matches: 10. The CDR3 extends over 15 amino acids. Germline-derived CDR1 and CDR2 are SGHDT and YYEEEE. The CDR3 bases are TGTGCCAGCAGGGGCGTTGGTAGCGGGAGAAATGAGCAGTTCTTC. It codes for CASRGVGSGRNEQFF.

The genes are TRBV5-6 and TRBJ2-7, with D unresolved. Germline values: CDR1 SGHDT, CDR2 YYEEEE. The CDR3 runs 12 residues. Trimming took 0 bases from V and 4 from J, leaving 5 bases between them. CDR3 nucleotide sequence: TGTGCCAGCAGCTTGGGCAGATACGAGCAGTACTTC. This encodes CASSLGRYEQYF.

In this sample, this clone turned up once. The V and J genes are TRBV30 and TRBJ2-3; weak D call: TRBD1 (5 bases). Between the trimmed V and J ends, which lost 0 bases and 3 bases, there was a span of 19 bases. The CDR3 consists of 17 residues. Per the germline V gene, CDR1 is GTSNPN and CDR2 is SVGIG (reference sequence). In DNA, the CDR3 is TGTGCCTGGAGTGTAGGGGCCGCGGCCTTCCGGACAGATACGCAGTATTTT. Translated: CAWSVGAAAFRTDTQYF.

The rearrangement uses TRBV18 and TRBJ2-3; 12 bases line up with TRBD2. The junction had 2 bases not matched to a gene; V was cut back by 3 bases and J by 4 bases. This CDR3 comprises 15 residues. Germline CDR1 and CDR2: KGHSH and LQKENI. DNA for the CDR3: TGTGCCAGCTCACCGACTAGCGGGAGCTCAGATACGCAGTATTTT. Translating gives CASSPTSGSSDTQYF.

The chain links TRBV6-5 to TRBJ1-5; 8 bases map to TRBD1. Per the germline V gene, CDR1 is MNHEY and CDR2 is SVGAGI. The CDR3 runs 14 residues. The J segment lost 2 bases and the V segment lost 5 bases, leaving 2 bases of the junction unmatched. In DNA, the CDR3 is TGTGCCAGCAGTAAGGGACAGGGCAATCAGCCCCAGCATTTT. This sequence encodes CASSKGQGNQPQHF.

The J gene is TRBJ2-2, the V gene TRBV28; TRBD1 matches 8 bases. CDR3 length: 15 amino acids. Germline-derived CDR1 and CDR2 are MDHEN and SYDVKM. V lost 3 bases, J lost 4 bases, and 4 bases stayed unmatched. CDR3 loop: CASSFRGRGTGELFF. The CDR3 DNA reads TGTGCCAGCAGTTTCAGGGGGCGAGGCACCGGGGAGCTGTTTTTT.

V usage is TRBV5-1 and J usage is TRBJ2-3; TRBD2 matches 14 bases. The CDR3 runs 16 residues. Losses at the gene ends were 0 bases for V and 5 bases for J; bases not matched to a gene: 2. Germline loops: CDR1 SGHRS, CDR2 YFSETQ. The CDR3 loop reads CASSLGTSGGKDTQYF. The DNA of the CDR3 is TGCGCCAGCAGCTTGGGGACTAGCGGGGGGAAAGATACGCAGTATTTT.

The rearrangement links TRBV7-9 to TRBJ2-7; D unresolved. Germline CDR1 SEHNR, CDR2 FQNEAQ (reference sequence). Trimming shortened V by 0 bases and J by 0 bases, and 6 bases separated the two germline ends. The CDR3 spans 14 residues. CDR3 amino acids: CASSLAYNSYEQYF. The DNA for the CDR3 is TGTGCCAGCAGCTTAGCATACAACTCCTACGAGCAGTACTTC.

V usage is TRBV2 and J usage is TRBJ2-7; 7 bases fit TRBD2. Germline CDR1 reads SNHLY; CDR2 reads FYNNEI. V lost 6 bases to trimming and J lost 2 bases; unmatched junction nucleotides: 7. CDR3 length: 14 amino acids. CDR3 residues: CASRASGDPYEQYF. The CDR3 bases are TGTGCCAGCAGGGCGAGCGGGGACCCCTACGAGCAGTACTTC.

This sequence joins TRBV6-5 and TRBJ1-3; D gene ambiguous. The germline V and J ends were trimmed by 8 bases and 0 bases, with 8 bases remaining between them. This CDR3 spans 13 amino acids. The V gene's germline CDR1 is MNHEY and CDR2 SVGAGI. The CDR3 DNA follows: TGTGCCAGCGCCACCTACTCTGGAAACACCATATATTTT. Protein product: CASATYSGNTIYF.

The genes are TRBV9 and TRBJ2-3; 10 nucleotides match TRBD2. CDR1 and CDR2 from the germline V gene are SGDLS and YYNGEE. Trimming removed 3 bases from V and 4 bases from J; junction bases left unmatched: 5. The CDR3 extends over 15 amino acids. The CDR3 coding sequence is TGTGCCAGCAGCGCCCGGACTAGCGGCTCAGATACGCAGTATTTT. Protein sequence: CASSARTSGSDTQYF.

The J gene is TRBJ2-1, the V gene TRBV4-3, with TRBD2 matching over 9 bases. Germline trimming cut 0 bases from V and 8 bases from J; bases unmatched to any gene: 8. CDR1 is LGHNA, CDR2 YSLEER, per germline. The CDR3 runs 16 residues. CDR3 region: CASSQDRGRASDEQFF. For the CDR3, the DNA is TGCGCCAGCAGCCAAGATCGCGGGAGGGCCTCCGATGAGCAGTTCTTC.

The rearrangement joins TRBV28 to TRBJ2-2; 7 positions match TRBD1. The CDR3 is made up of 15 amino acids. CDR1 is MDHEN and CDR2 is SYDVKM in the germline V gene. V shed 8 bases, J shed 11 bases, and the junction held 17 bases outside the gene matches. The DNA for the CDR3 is TGTGCCAGCCGTGCGCCAACCGGGACAGAATCTGAGCTGTTTTTT. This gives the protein CASRAPTGTESELFF.

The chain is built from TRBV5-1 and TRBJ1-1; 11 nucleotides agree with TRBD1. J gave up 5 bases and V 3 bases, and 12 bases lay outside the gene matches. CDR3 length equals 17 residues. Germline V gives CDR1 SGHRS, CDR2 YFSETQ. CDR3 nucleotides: TGCGCCAGCAGCTCGTTGGACAGGGGGCGAGATGGGACTGAAGCTTTCTTT. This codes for CASSSLDRGRDGTEAFF. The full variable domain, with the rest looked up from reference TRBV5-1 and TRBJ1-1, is KAGVTQTPRYLIKTRGQQVTLSCSPISGHRSVSWYQQTPGQGLQFLFEYFSETQRNKGNFPGRFSGRQFSNSRSEMNVSTLELGDSALYLCASSSLDRGRDGTEAFFGQGTRLTVV.

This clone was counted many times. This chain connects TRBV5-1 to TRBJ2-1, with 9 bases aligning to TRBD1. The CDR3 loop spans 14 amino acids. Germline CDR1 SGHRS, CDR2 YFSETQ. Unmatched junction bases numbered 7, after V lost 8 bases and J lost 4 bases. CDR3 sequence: CASEPGQGYNEQFF. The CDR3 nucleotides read TGCGCCAGTGAGCCGGGACAGGGTTACAATGAGCAGTTCTTC.

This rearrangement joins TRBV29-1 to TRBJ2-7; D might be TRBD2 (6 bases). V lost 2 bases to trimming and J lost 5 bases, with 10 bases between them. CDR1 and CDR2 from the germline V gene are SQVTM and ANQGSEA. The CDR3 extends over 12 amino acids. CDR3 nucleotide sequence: TGCAGCGTTGAATTGGGAGGAAACGAGCAGTACTTC. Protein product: CSVELGGNEQYF.

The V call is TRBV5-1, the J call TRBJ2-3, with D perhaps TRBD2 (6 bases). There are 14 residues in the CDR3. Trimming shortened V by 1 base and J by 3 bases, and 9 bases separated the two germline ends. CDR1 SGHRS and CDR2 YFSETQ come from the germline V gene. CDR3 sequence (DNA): TGCGCCAGCAGCTTGTGGGGGGAGACAGATACGCAGTATTTT. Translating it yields CASSLWGETDTQYF.

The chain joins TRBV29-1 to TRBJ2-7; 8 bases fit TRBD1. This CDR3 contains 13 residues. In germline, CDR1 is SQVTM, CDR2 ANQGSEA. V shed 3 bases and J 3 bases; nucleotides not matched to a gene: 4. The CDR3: CSVETGESYEQYF. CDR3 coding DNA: TGCAGCGTTGAGACAGGGGAGAGCTACGAGCAGTACTTC.